These T cell receptor beta chains were read from a single sample in a study of breast tumors, draining lymph nodes, adjacent tissues. TCRdb redid the calling of the multiplex PCR reads with MiXCR, one entry per CDR3 protein. There are around 130,000 distinct CDR3 sequences in the sample; 21% occur only once, and roughly 2.2% lies in the top ten. The material sequenced was axillary lymph node tissue. All receptors come from a female donor with breast cancer. Some clones in this sample may be carry-over from other donors' samples. CDR3s include the opening cysteine and the closing phenylalanine or tryptophan. A D gene is named only where the DNA matches it firmly. Not all rows give a size; the values are once, few, many and, for expanded clones, a class.

v_gene	d_gene	j_gene	abundance	CDR3nt	CDR3aa
TRBV28	-	TRBJ2-2	many	TGTGCCAGCAGTCCATCGAGACAGGTTTTGAACACCGGGGAGCTGTTTTTT	CASSPSRQVLNTGELFF
TRBV25-1	TRBD2	TRBJ2-1	-	TGTGCCAGCAGAAAGGCGGGAGGGCCCTCCAATGAGCAGTTCTTC	CASRKAGGPSNEQFF
TRBV10-3	-	TRBJ2-1	many	TGTGCCATCAGTGGGAGTCTGTCCAATGAGCAGTTCTTC	CAISGSLSNEQFF
TRBV20-1	-	TRBJ2-1	many	TGCAGTGCTAGATACAGGGAGCACAATGAGCAGTTCTTC	CSARYREHNEQFF
TRBV14	TRBD1	TRBJ2-7	many	TGTGCCAGCAGTCATACAGGGGGCCCTCCCTACGAGCAGTACTTC	CASSHTGGPPYEQYF
TRBV19	TRBD1	TRBJ2-7	many	TGTGCCAGTAGTGTCGACAGGGGTGACGAGCAGTACTTC	CASSVDRGDEQYF
TRBV20-1	-	TRBJ2-1	many	TGCAGTGCTCCAGCTAGTGGCTCCTACAATGAGCAGTTCTTC	CSAPASGSYNEQFF
TRBV7-9	TRBD2	TRBJ2-3	many	TGTGCCAGCAGCGATAGCGGGAGGTTTGGTGACCCCACAGATACGCAGTATTTT	CASSDSGRFGDPTDTQYF
TRBV4-1	-	TRBJ2-1	many	TGCGCCAGCAGCCCCCTCAGCGATGAGCAGTTCTTC	CASSPLSDEQFF
TRBV28	-	TRBJ1-3	few	TGTGCCAGCAGTAAAGCGCTCTCTGGAAACACCATATATTTT	CASSKALSGNTIYF
TRBV28	-	TRBJ2-3	-	TGTGCCAGCAGCACCGGGACTCCTGGTACGCAGTATTTT	CASSTGTPGTQYF
TRBV6-1	TRBD1	TRBJ2-5	many	TGTGCCAGCAGACGGACAGGGCAAGAGACCCAGTACTTC	CASRRTGQETQYF
TRBV28	-	TRBJ1-6	-	TGTGCCAGCAGTTTTCGGGGGGCTTGGAATAATTCACCCCTCCACTTT	CASSFRGAWNNSPLHF
TRBV6-6	-	TRBJ1-2	many	TGTGCCAGCACCGTGGACAGAGCTTATGGCTACACCTTC	CASTVDRAYGYTF
TRBV19	-	TRBJ2-2	few	TGTGCCAGTAGTACCCCCTTCGGGGAGCTGTTTTTT	CASSTPFGELFF
TRBV7-2	-	TRBJ2-1	many	TGTGCCAGCAGCTTAGTTGTCGCACGGGAGCAGTTCTTC	CASSLVVAREQFF
TRBV3-1	TRBD1	TRBJ2-5	-	TGTGCCAGCAGCCACGCCGACAGGGAAGAGACCCAGTACTTC	CASSHADREETQYF
TRBV29-1	-	TRBJ2-2	many	TGCAGCGTTGAATCGGCTAGCGTTAGGGGCACCGGGGAGCTGTTTTTT	CSVESASVRGTGELFF
TRBV4-2	-	TRBJ2-7	many	TGTGCCAGCAGCCAAGGGATTACCTACGAGCAGTACTTC	CASSQGITYEQYF
TRBV20-1	-	TRBJ2-4	few	TGCAGTGCAAACGAGGAGGCCAAAAACATTCAGTACTTC	CSANEEAKNIQYF